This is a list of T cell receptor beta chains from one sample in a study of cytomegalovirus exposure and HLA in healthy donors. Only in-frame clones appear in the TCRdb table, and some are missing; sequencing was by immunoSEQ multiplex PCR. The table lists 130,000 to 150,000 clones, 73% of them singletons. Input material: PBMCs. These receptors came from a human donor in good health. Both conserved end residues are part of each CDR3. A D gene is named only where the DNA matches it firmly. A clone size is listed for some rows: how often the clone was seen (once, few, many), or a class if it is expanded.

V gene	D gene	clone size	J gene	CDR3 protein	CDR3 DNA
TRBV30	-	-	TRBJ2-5	CAWSLGAAQETQYF	TGTGCCTGGAGTTTGGGGGCGGCCCAAGAGACCCAGTACTTC
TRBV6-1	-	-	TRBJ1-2	CASRLLGANYGYTF	TGTGCCAGCAGGCTCCTAGGGGCTAACTATGGCTACACCTTC
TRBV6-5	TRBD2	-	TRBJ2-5	CASSYSGGGQETQYF	TGTGCCAGCAGTTACTCCGGCGGGGGGCAAGAGACCCAGTACTTC
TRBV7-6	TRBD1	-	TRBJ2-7	CASRSLTGAEQYF	TGTGCCAGCAGGTCACTCACAGGGGCCGAGCAGTACTTC
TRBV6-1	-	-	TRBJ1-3	CASSGRQAGRNTIYF	TGTGCCAGCAGTGGGCGGCAGGCGGGTAGAAACACCATATATTTT
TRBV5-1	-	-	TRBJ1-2	CASSLSRGDGYGYTF	TGCGCCAGCAGCTTGTCTCGGGGGGACGGGTATGGCTACACCTTC
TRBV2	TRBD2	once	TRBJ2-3	CASSEERGGSTDTQYF	TGTGCCAGCAGTGAGGAGCGGGGGGGCTCGACAGATACGCAGTATTTT
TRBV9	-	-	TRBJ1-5	CASSVDLSGQPQHF	TGTGCCAGCAGCGTAGATCTATCCGGGCAGCCCCAGCATTTT
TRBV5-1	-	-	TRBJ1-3	CASSLEGDSGNTIYF	TGCGCCAGCAGCTTGGAGGGGGACTCTGGAAACACCATATATTTT
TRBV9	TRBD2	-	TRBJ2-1	CASSPRLAGSNEQFF	TGTGCCAGCAGCCCCCGACTAGCGGGTAGCAATGAGCAGTTCTTC
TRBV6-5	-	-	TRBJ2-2	CASSYQRRTNTGELFF	TGTGCCAGCAGTTACCAGCGGCGAACGAACACCGGGGAGCTGTTTTTT
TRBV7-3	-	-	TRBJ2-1	CASSVGLNNEQFF	TGTGCCAGCAGCGTAGGACTAAACAATGAGCAGTTCTTC
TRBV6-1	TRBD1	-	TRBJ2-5	CASRGQDRETQYF	TGTGCCAGCAGAGGACAGGACCGAGAGACCCAGTACTTC
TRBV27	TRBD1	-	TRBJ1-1	CASRGQGTTEAFF	TGTGCCAGCAGGGGACAGGGGACGACTGAAGCTTTCTTT
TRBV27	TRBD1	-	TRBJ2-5	CASRVRDRGSETQYF	TGTGCCAGCAGGGTCCGGGACAGGGGTTCAGAGACCCAGTACTTC
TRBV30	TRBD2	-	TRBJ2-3	CAWSAGLAGGPDTQYF	TGTGCCTGGAGTGCCGGACTAGCGGGAGGGCCGGATACGCAGTATTTT
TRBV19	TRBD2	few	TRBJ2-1	CASAGLAGVEQFF	TGTGCCAGTGCGGGACTAGCGGGAGTTGAGCAGTTCTTC
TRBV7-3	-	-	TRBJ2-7	CASSPGVSVLYEQYF	TGTGCCAGCAGCCCGGGGGTTTCGGTTCTTTACGAGCAGTACTTC
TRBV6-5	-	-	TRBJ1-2	CASSYSNRDLDGYTF	TGTGCCAGCAGTTACTCGAACAGGGATTTGGATGGCTACACCTTC
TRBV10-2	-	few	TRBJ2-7	CASSVILRDEQYF	TGCGCCAGCAGTGTGATATTGCGGGACGAGCAGTACTTC
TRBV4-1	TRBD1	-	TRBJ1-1	CASSQTEQGKAFF	TGCGCCAGCAGCCAAACCGAACAGGGGAAAGCTTTCTTT
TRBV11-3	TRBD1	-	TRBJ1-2	CASSVPGTGNYGYTF	TGTGCCAGCAGCGTACCCGGGACAGGGAACTATGGCTACACCTTC
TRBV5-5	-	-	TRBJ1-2	CASSLWTDAIGYGYTF	TGTGCCAGCAGCCTCTGGACAGACGCTATAGGCTATGGCTACACCTTC
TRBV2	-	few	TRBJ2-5	CASSYLETQYF	TGTGCCAGCAGTTATCTAGAGACCCAGTACTTC
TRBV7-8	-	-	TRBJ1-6	CASSLDDRLNSPLHF	TGTGCCAGCAGCTTAGACGACAGGTTGAATTCACCCCTCCACTTT
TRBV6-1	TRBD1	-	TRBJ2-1	CASNTGGRNEQFF	TGTGCCAGCAACACAGGGGGGCGGAATGAGCAGTTCTTC
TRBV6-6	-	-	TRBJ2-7	CASTGSYEQYF	TGTGCCAGCACAGGCTCCTACGAGCAGTACTTC
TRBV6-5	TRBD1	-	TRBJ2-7	CASIGTGYEQYF	TGTGCCAGCATAGGGACAGGGTACGAGCAGTACTTC
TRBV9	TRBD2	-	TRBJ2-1	CASSVLGLASYNEQFF	TGTGCCAGCAGCGTGCTGGGACTAGCCTCCTACAATGAGCAGTTCTTC
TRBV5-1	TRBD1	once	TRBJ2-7	CASRSQGAHEQYF	TGCGCCAGCAGGTCACAGGGGGCACACGAGCAGTACTTC
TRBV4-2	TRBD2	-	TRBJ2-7	CASSPTSGRYEQYF	TGTGCCAGCAGCCCGACTAGCGGGAGATACGAGCAGTACTTC
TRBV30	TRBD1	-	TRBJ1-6	CAWSAQGDNSPLHF	TGTGCCTGGAGTGCCCAGGGGGATAATTCACCCCTCCACTTT
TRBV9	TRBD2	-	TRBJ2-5	CASSVSSGGPQETQYF	TGTGCCAGCAGCGTTTCTAGCGGGGGGCCCCAAGAGACCCAGTACTTC
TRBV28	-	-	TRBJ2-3	CASSLAWAVLDTQYF	TGTGCCAGCAGTTTAGCCTGGGCAGTTTTAGATACGCAGTATTTT
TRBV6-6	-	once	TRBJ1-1	CASTIGGRGTEAFF	TGTGCCAGCACCATAGGGGGGAGGGGCACTGAAGCTTTCTTT
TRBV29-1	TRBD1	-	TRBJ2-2	CSGQGTGELFF	TGCAGCGGACAGGGTACCGGGGAGCTGTTTTTT
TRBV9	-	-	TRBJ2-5	CASSAVQGETQYF	TGTGCCAGCAGCGCCGTACAGGGAGAGACCCAGTACTTC
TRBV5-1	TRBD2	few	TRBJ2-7	CASSPGGFYEQYF	TGCGCCAGCAGCCCGGGAGGGTTTTACGAGCAGTACTTC
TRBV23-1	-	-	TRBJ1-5	CASSQSIGSLQPQHF	TGCGCCAGCAGTCAATCGATCGGGTCCCTTCAGCCCCAGCATTTT
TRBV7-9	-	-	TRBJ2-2	CASSFPNTGELFF	TGTGCCAGCAGCTTTCCTAACACCGGGGAGCTGTTTTTT
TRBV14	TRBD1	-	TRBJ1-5	CASSRGQSMNQPQHF	TGTGCCAGCAGCCGGGGACAGTCTATGAATCAGCCCCAGCATTTT
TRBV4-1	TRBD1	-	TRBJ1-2	CASSRDRGGYGYTF	TGCGCCAGCAGCCGGGACAGGGGAGGCTATGGCTACACCTTC
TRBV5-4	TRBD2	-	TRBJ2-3	CASSRTSGRVGDTQYF	TGTGCCAGCAGCCGGACTAGCGGGAGGGTTGGAGATACGCAGTATTTT
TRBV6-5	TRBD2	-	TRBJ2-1	CASSYSTSGRNEQFF	TGTGCCAGCAGTTACTCAACTAGCGGGAGGAATGAGCAGTTCTTC
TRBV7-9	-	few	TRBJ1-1	CASSFGREAAFF	TGTGCCAGCAGCTTTGGGAGGGAAGCAGCTTTCTTT
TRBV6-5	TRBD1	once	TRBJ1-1	CASRRDRGNTEAFF	TGTGCCAGCAGACGGGACAGGGGGAACACTGAAGCTTTCTTT
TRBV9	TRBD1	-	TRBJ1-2	CASSVGDRGYGYTF	TGTGCCAGCAGCGTGGGGGACAGGGGCTATGGCTACACCTTC
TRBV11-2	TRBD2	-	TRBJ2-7	CASSLLTSGGNYEQYF	TGTGCCAGCAGCTTATTAACTAGCGGGGGAAACTACGAGCAGTACTTC